Each of the 7 T cell receptor beta chains below was sequenced from the same sample in a study of regulatory T cells in long-lasting Graves disease. Time point meaning: newly diagnosed GD, antithyroid drugs for less than 3 months. PBMC-extracted RNA yielded the TCR library. To make TCR beta libraries, researchers used iRepertoire HTBI primers and Arm-PCR of CDR3 regions. TCRdb itself ran the multiplex PCR reads through MiXCR, one entry per CDR3 protein. The top ten hold less than 40% of the sample, which has hundreds of thousands of distinct CDR3 sequences, 15% to 20% seen once. This specimen was peripheral blood mononuclear cells (PBMCs), taken at new diagnosis, from a patient treated with antithyroid drugs. The receptor source for this set is a female donor with Graves disease.

As for this clonotype: A clone one base away is much larger, so this may be a read error. This likely comes from a read error, as the CDR3 has no conserved phenylalanine or tryptophan at its end. This chain joins TRBV6-2 or TRBV6-3 and TRBJ2-1, with D tentatively TRBD1 or TRBD2 (5 bases each). From germline, CDR1 is MNHEY and CDR2 SVGEGT. V lost 3 bases, J lost 1 base, and 10 bases lay in between. The CDR3 extends over 15 amino acids. The DNA of the CDR3 is TGTGCCAGCAGTTATGGGGGAGATTCCTACAATGAGCAGTTCCTC. The encoded protein is CASSYGGDSYNEQFL.

V and J are TRBV12-3 or TRBV12-4 and TRBJ1-6; no clear D. V was trimmed by 1 base and J by 10 bases, leaving 14 bases between them. This CDR3 has 15 amino acids. This CDR3 reads CASSLGHPPPSPLHF. The CDR3 DNA follows: TGTGCCAGCAGTTTAGGGCATCCCCCACCGTCACCCCTCCACTTT.

This clonotype showed up many times. The chain employs TRBV11-2 and TRBJ1-4, with 8 bases identical to TRBD1. Germline values: CDR1 SGHAT, CDR2 FQNNGV. The CDR3 runs to 13 residues. V was pared by 5 bases and J by 7 bases, with 3 bases of the junction left unmatched. Here the CDR3 DNA reads TGTGCCAGCAGCCGACAGGGGACTGAAAAACTGTTTTTT. Translation gives CASSRQGTEKLFF.

Note on this clonotype: A read error is possible here, since a much larger clone lies one base away. The rearrangement joins TRBV28 to TRBJ1-1, with D possibly TRBD1 on 6 matching bases. This CDR3 is 11 amino acids long. Trimming took off 8 bases at V and 7 bases at J, with 11 bases between the two ends. CDR1 is MDHEN, CDR2 SYDVKM, per germline. The CDR3 sequence: CASGRQVEAFF. For the CDR3, the DNA is TGTGCCAGCGGTAGACAGGTTGAAGCTTTCTTT.

There are many counts of this clonotype. The chain recombines TRBV6-1 with TRBJ1-2, with D perhaps TRBD1 (6 bases). Per germline, CDR1 MNHNS and CDR2 SASEGT. V was trimmed by 6 bases and J by 8 bases, leaving 13 bases between them. The CDR3 has 12 residues. Written as DNA, the CDR3 is TGTGCCAGCAGGTTGGAGGGGGGCGGCTACACCTTC. Translation: CASRLEGGGYTF.

This rearrangement joins TRBV27 to TRBJ1-1; unclear D gene. Trimming took off 0 bases at V and 4 bases at J, with 6 bases between the two ends. Germline V gene lookup returns CDR1 MNHEY and CDR2 SMNVEV (reference sequence). This CDR3 comprises 13 residues. Here the CDR3 reads CASSLSQPTEAFF. The DNA of the CDR3 is TGTGCCAGCAGTTTATCGCAACCCACTGAAGCTTTCTTT.

The rearrangement joins TRBV19 to TRBJ2-1; D is perhaps TRBD2 (6 bases). From germline, CDR1 is LNHDA and CDR2 SQIVND (reference sequence). CDR3 length: 18 amino acids. Trimming stripped 7 bases from V and 14 bases from J, with 36 bases between. The CDR3 here is CASTPRAPGLSSPGWEFF. DNA for the CDR3: TGTGCCAGTACCCCAAGGGCCCCGGGACTCTCCTCCCCCGGGTGGGAGTTCTTC.